What follows are 17 T cell receptor beta chains derived from one specimen sequenced in a study of T-cell memory formation after mild COVID-19. A single record per CDR3 protein comes from TCRdb applying MiXCR to the 5' RACE reads. The repertoire consists of tens of thousands of distinct CDR3 sequences, with 6.5% to 9% occurring once and the leading ten covering 12% to 15%. Input material: PBMCs or a T cell subset sorted from them (not recorded which). These receptors were taken from an adult woman who had mild COVID-19 (a few samples of this study predate the infection). Cell type and time point are not known.

This chain connects TRBV19 to TRBJ2-5, with D possibly being TRBD2 (6 bases). Trimming cost V 1 base and J 5 bases, with 11 bases left between them. The CDR3 covers 14 residues. Germline V gene data show CDR1 as LNHDA and CDR2 as SQIVND (reference sequence). The DNA for the CDR3 is TGTGCCAGTAGTATAGCGGGAGTAGAGGAGACCCAGTACTTC. Translation gives CASSIAGVEETQYF. The whole variable domain, filled in from reference TRBV19 and TRBJ2-5, reads DGGITQSPKYLFRKEGQNVTLSCEQNLNHDAMYWYRQDPGQGLRLIYYSQIVNDFQKGDIAEGYSVSREKKESFPLTVTSAQKNPTAFYLCASSIAGVEETQYFGPGTRLLVL.

This clonotype was counted many times. The chain joins TRBV9 to TRBJ2-1; D perhaps matches TRBD2 (7 bases). CDR3 length equals 21 residues. Germline values: CDR1 SGDLS, CDR2 YYNGEE. V was trimmed by 0 bases and J by 1 base, leaving 26 bases between them. In DNA form, the CDR3 reads TGTGCCAGCAGCGTAGATGGGGGGGCGGCCCTCCACGGAAAATCCTACAATGAGCAGTTCTTC. Its protein is CASSVDGGAALHGKSYNEQFF.

The table lists this clonotype with many counts. The CDR3 bases are TGCAGCGTTCATGGTGGGGTAGGACAGGGGGCAATCCAGTACTTC. Translation gives CSVHGGVGQGAIQYF. This chain links TRBV29-1 with TRBJ2-7, with TRBD1 matching over 11 bases. Trimming took 5 bases from V and 10 from J; bases not matched to a gene: 16. Germline CDR1 SQVTM, CDR2 ANQGSEA. This CDR3 spans 15 amino acids.

This clonotype was picked up many times. This chain joins TRBV10-3 and TRBJ1-2; D perhaps matches TRBD1 (5 bases). This CDR3 spans 12 amino acids. Germline CDR1 ENHRY, CDR2 SYGVKD. The germline V and J ends were trimmed by 6 bases and 1 base, with 6 bases remaining between them. DNA for the CDR3: TGTGCCATCAGCGACAGTAACTATGGCTACACCTTC. Protein sequence: CAISDSNYGYTF.

This clonotype was seen many times. The J gene is TRBJ2-1, the V gene TRBV4-2, with 7 nucleotides matching TRBD2. The CDR3 is made up of 16 amino acids. CDR1 is LGHNA, CDR2 YNFKEQ, per germline. J gave up 4 bases and V 0 bases, and 6 bases lay outside the gene matches. CDR3 in amino acids: CASSQDPGGGYNEQFF. The CDR3 DNA follows: TGTGCCAGCAGCCAAGATCCGGGAGGTGGGTACAATGAGCAGTTCTTC.

This clonotype was detected many times. CDR3 DNA: TGTGCCAGCTCACCACAGAGCCCGAGCTCTGGGGCCAACGTCCTGACTTTC. Encoded protein: CASSPQSPSSGANVLTF. The chain uses TRBV18 and TRBJ2-6; D unclear. The CDR3 sequence is 17 residues long. Germline CDR1 reads KGHSH; CDR2 reads LQKENI. Trimming cost V 1 base and J 0 bases, with 10 bases left between them.

This clonotype showed up many times. The gene calls are TRBV7-8 and TRBJ2-1, with a possible D match to TRBD2 (5 bases). The germline CDR1 and CDR2 sequences are SGHVS and FQNEAQ. V lost 1 base, J lost 0 bases, and 13 bases lay in between. This CDR3 has 17 residues. CDR3 DNA: TGTGCCAGCAGCTTAGAGGAGCGGTTGCACTCCTACAATGAGCAGTTCTTC. Its translation is CASSLEERLHSYNEQFF.

A few counts support this clonotype. V usage is TRBV25-1 and J usage is TRBJ1-5; D unclear. The CDR3 spans 14 residues. V was pared by 4 bases and J by 4 bases, with 11 bases between. Germline V CDR1 and CDR2: MGHDK, SYGVNS. CDR3 coding DNA: TGTGCCAGCAGTGGCCCCGCCGCTAATCAGCCCCAGCATTTT. Its translation is CASSGPAANQPQHF. The variable domain in full, completed from reference TRBV25-1 and TRBJ1-5, reads EADIYQTPRYLVIGTGKKITLECSQTMGHDKMYWYQQDPGMELHLIHYSYGVNSTEKGDLSSESTVSRIRTEHFPLTLESARPSHTSQYLCASSGPAANQPQHFGDGTRLSIL.

This clonotype showed up many times. The chain recombines TRBV9 with TRBJ2-2; D perhaps matches TRBD1 (6 bases). The germline V gene has CDR1 SGDLS and CDR2 YYNGEE. The CDR3 has 16 residues. V was pared by 5 bases and J by 1 base, with 15 bases between. CDR3 amino acids: CASRPHQGLNTGELFF. CDR3 bases: TGTGCCAGCAGACCCCACCAGGGGCTGAACACCGGGGAGCTGTTTTTT.

This clonotype was seen repeatedly, ten times or more. V usage is TRBV4-1 and J usage is TRBJ2-5, with D perhaps matching TRBD1 (6 bases). Germline V CDR1 and CDR2: MGHRA, YSYEKL. This CDR3 comprises 14 residues. V shed 1 base and J shed 5 bases, with 11 bases lying between them. The CDR3 protein is CASSQAGDVETQYF. The CDR3 DNA reads TGCGCCAGCAGCCAAGCAGGGGATGTGGAGACCCAGTACTTC.

Ten or more counts support this clonotype. The genes are TRBV11-1 and TRBJ2-1, with TRBD1 matching over 8 bases. Trimming removed 5 bases from V and 2 bases from J; junction bases left unmatched: 8. The CDR3 contains 16 residues. Per germline, CDR1 SGHAT and CDR2 FQDESV (reference sequence). The CDR3 loop reads CASSPGRTGPYNEQFF. In DNA, the CDR3 is TGTGCCAGCAGCCCGGGTCGGACAGGGCCCTACAATGAGCAGTTCTTC.

The table lists this clonotype with many counts. This chain uses TRBV24-1 with TRBJ2-5, with 10 positions matching TRBD2. CDR3 size: 16 residues. The ends lost 3 bases at V and 5 bases at J; junction bases unmatched: 8. Per the germline V gene, CDR1 is KGHDR and CDR2 is SFDVKD. Here the CDR3 DNA reads TGTGCCACCAGTGATACTAGCGGGAAGTCGGGGGAGACCCAGTACTTC. This encodes CATSDTSGKSGETQYF.

This clonotype was recorded at least ten times. The chain employs TRBV27 and TRBJ2-7; D not certain. Per germline, CDR1 MNHEY and CDR2 SMNVEV (reference sequence). The CDR3 has 16 residues. Trimming removed 2 bases at V and 6 bases at J, with 20 bases between. The CDR3 DNA reads as TGTGCCAGCAGTTTAACAGCCGGGTCTTCTATCTCCGAGCAGTACTTC. It is translated as CASSLTAGSSISEQYF.

This clonotype has ten or more counts. The V call is TRBV2, the J call TRBJ1-2; weak D call: TRBD1 (6 bases). This CDR3 spans 15 amino acids. In germline, CDR1 is SNHLY, CDR2 FYNNEI. With 6 bases removed from V and 5 bases from J, the gap between germline ends came to 19 bases. This CDR3 reads CASRNNPGQGYGYTF. In nucleotides, the CDR3 is TGTGCCAGCAGGAATAATCCGGGACAAGGATATGGCTACACCTTC.

This clonotype showed up just a few times. V usage is TRBV5-1 and J usage is TRBJ1-2; D may be TRBD1 (6 bases). The V end was cut by 5 bases, the J end by 0 bases, with 17 bases between. The CDR3 contains 16 residues. Germline CDR1 reads SGHRS; CDR2 reads YFSETQ. The CDR3 bases are TGCGCCAGCAGTTCTGGCGGGACACTCACTAACTATGGCTACACCTTC. It translates to CASSSGGTLTNYGYTF. Full variable domain (outside the CDR3, taken from reference TRBV5-1 and TRBJ1-2): KAGVTQTPRYLIKTRGQQVTLSCSPISGHRSVSWYQQTPGQGLQFLFEYFSETQRNKGNFPGRFSGRQFSNSRSEMNVSTLELGDSALYLCASSSGGTLTNYGYTFGSGTRLTVV.

The V gene is TRBV20-1, the J gene TRBJ2-7, with D possibly TRBD1 on 5 matching bases. The germline V gene has CDR1 DFQATT and CDR2 SNEGSKA (reference sequence). The CDR3 consists of 15 residues. With 0 bases removed from V and 2 bases from J, the gap between germline ends came to 14 bases. The CDR3 DNA sequence: TGCAGTGCTAGAGATCTGACAGAAGACCCCTACGAGCAGTACTTC. Its protein product is CSARDLTEDPYEQYF.

At least ten counts were recorded for this clonotype. The V gene is TRBV20-1, the J gene TRBJ1-1; D is ambiguous. The CDR3 spans 12 residues. The germline CDR1 and CDR2 sequences are DFQATT and SNEGSKA (reference sequence). Trimming shortened V by 4 bases and J by 4 bases, and 10 bases separated the two germline ends. The CDR3, as DNA: TGCAGTGCTAAAAAGGTGGCCACTGAAGCTTTCTTT. This gives the protein CSAKKVATEAFF.